This T cell receptor (beta chain) stems from a study of molecular identifiers for immune sequencing clone quantification (dated by TCRdb to the late 2010s). Regarding the complete study: For a replicate experiment, RNA from around 18,000 or 91,000 naive CD8 T cells was divided into five aliquots, and four of the five aliquots were sequenced. CD8 T cells were used in a methods study to benchmark molecular-identifier clustering-based TCR repertoire sequencing (MIDCIRS) and TCR RNA copy counting. Study-wide findings and limitations: In CMV-specific effector cells, clones with more than 20 RNA copies accounted for over 97% of molecules, whereas in naive cells such clones accounted for under 1%. When barcode sub-clustering was not used, chimeric consensus sequences inflated TCR diversity, with chimeras reaching as high as 47%. Roughly 3 recovered TCR RNA copies per cell were obtained by modeling, versus approximately 10 by digital PCR, implying a capture efficiency of 30% to 35%. Highly expanded clone sizes could be underestimated because identical TCR molecules may share a barcode. Even against a background of roughly 1 million naive CD8 T cells, spiked-in Jurkat TCR RNA amounting to a single cell's worth was reported to be detectable.

This clonotype showed up just a few times. There is no known antigen for this receptor. Base qualities are missing; no much larger clone stands one base away. The germline V gene (reference sequence) supplies CDR1 MNHNY and CDR2 SVGAGI. V ends up 2 bases short and J 5 bases short, with an unmatched junction base count of 8. The CDR3 runs 17 amino acids, cysteine and phenylalanine included. Only the CDR3 DNA stays, 51 bases, in frame from base 1. The method was PCR. The instrument was an Illumina MiSeq. Purification of total RNA was performed with the Qiagen AllPrep DNA/RNA kit. Before analysis, reads from multiple sequencing runs of the same library were pooled. Under the source paper's analysis protocol: Only reads with exact TCR constant sequence were kept, trimmed to 150 nt, and grouped by their 12-nt molecular barcodes. Within each barcode group, reads were sub-clustered at a 15% Levenshtein threshold, and quality-weighted consensus sequences were built per RNA molecule. Non-functional sequences were discarded, and so were lower-count sequences lying one edit away from another sequence. Barcode sub-clusters with fewer than 20% of the maximum read count were removed, based on fitting two negative binomial distributions. The raw public data were reprocessed by TCRdb itself: fastp quality trimming at Q25, MiXCR clonotype calling, in-frame beta chains only. Rows are combined by CDR3 protein, so each entry shows the most common genes and DNA. The V and J calls follow TCRdb's processing rather than the paper's. In all, the sample holds 35,000 to 45,000 distinct CDR3 sequences, and less than 20% of those were seen once. Of the sample, 6.7% falls within the top ten clones.

Naive CD8 T cells, defined as CD8+CD4-CCR7+CD45RA+, were FACS-sorted into RLT Plus buffer on a BD FACSAria II. Some naive CD8 T cell RNA was split equally between MIDCIRS and a Smart-seq2-style 5'RACE protocol for a sensitivity comparison. CD8 T cells were enriched using RosetteSep CD8+ T Cell Enrichment Cocktail and Ficoll-Paque, and the enriched cells then underwent ACK red cell lysis. Sequencing was performed on naive CD8+ T cells from blood, with Jurkat cell RNA spiked in. The cell subset or site label, read with the paper, signifies: FACS-sorted CD8+CD4-CCR7+CD45RA+ naive T cells. Recombination connected TRBV6-6 to TRBJ2-1, with 11 central nucleotides matching TRBD2. The TCR comes from a human donor in good health. Some libraries in this study had Jurkat cell RNA spiked in. The CDR3 has the sequence CASSYGLGTSGNNEQFF. The nucleotide sequence reads TGTGCCAGCAGTTACGGCTTAGGGACTAGCGGAAACAATGAGCAGTTCTTC.